Below are 12 T cell receptor beta chains sequenced from a single sample in a study of blood T cells in healthy people across ages. The use of a sample-barcoded 5' primer and a J-beta primer mix characterized a second PCR of roughly 7 to 11 cycles. TCRdb fed the 5' RACE reads into MiXCR, producing one record per CDR3 protein. The repertoire holds 700,000 or so distinct CDR3 sequences, 22% seen once, with about 20% in the top ten. The source material was blood. The receptors derive from a man aged 65 to 85 in good health.

This chain joins TRBV6-2 or TRBV6-3 and TRBJ2-7, with TRBD2 identical over 9 bases. Germline trimming cut 7 bases from V and 2 bases from J; bases unmatched to any gene: 6. Germline lookup yields CDR1 MNHEY and CDR2 SVGEGT. The CDR3 length is 14 residues. For the CDR3, the DNA is TGTGCCAGCATGCTAGCGGGGTACACCTACGAGCAGTACTTC. Translating it yields CASMLAGYTYEQYF.

Ten or more counts support this clonotype. The rearrangement links TRBV7-2 to TRBJ1-1; D is undetermined. V lost 1 base and J lost 1, with 10 bases in between. The V gene's germline CDR1 is SGHTA and CDR2 FQGNSA. The CDR3 is made up of 15 amino acids. The CDR3 region is CASSLEPGRNTEAFF. The CDR3 DNA is TGTGCCAGCAGCTTAGAGCCGGGGAGGAACACTGAAGCTTTCTTT.

The V gene is TRBV7-2, the J gene TRBJ2-5; 10 bases are a match to TRBD2. The end of the DNA fits TRBJ2-1 better, so the J call may be wrong. The length of the CDR3 is 13 residues. CDR1 and CDR2 (germline): SGHTA, FQGNSA. In DNA form, the CDR3 reads TGTGCCAGCAGTTCTAGCGGGAGAATTGAGCAGTTCTTC. Protein product: CASSSSGRIEQFF.

This clonotype was found a few times. The chain uses TRBV19 and TRBJ2-7; D perhaps matches TRBD2 (6 bases). The V end lost 6 bases, the J end lost 0 bases, and 12 bases lay between the germline ends. Germline values: CDR1 LNHDA, CDR2 SQIVND (reference sequence). The CDR3 is made up of 14 amino acids. CDR3: CASRKLASSYEQYF. CDR3 bases: TGTGCCAGTAGGAAACTAGCCAGCTCCTACGAGCAGTACTTC.

This chain connects TRBV4-3 to TRBJ2-5; D gene ambiguous. The germline CDR1 and CDR2 sequences are LGHNA and YSLEER. V lost 1 base, J lost 5 bases, and 11 bases lay in between. The CDR3 has 14 amino acids. In DNA form, the CDR3 reads TGCGCCAGCAGCCAAGCCCGCAACGGGGAGACCCAGTACTTC. As protein: CASSQARNGETQYF.

This clonotype was observed a handful of times. J is TRBJ1-5 and V is TRBV5-6; D is uncertain. This CDR3 is built from 12 residues. Germline V gene data show CDR1 as SGHDT and CDR2 as YYEEEE. V was shortened by 1 base and J by 7 bases, with 6 bases between the two germline ends. The CDR3 is CASSLMDQPQHF. The DNA for the CDR3 is TGTGCCAGCAGCTTGATGGACCAGCCCCAGCATTTT. The full variable domain, in which reference TRBV5-6 and TRBJ1-5 provide the parts outside the CDR3, is DAGVTQSPTHLIKTRGQQVTLRCSPKSGHDTVSWYQQALGQGPQFIFQYYEEEERQRGNFPDRFSGHQFPNYSSELNVNALLLGDSALYLCASSLMDQPQHFGDGTRLSIL.

This chain uses TRBV7-8 with TRBJ2-1; TRBD1 might be the D (6 bases). Germline assignment: CDR1 SGHVS and CDR2 FQNEAQ. CDR3 length: 14 amino acids. V dropped 4 bases and J dropped 7 bases, with 14 bases sitting between them. Here the CDR3 DNA reads TGTGCCAGCAGCTCCCCGAACAGGGCTAATGAGCAGTTCTTC. Translating it yields CASSSPNRANEQFF.

This chain connects TRBV7-2 to TRBJ1-2; 8 nucleotides align to TRBD1. Losses at the gene ends were 1 base for V and 2 bases for J; bases not matched to a gene: 3. Germline loops: CDR1 SGHTA, CDR2 FQGNSA. This CDR3 region has 15 residues. The DNA of the CDR3 is TGTGCCAGCAGCTTAGGCAGGGGGCGAAACTATGGCTACACCTTC. Its protein is CASSLGRGRNYGYTF. The entire variable domain, with the rest obtained from reference TRBV7-2 and TRBJ1-2, is as follows: GAGVSQSPSNKVTEKGKDVELRCDPISGHTALYWYRQSLGQGLEFLIYFQGNSAPDKSGLPSDRFSAERTGGSVSTLTIQRTQQEDSAVYLCASSLGRGRNYGYTFGSGTRLTVV.

This clonotype was seen a handful of times. The genes are TRBV20-1 and TRBJ2-7, with TRBD2 identical over 9 bases. The CDR3 has 15 amino acids. The V gene's germline CDR1 is DFQATT and CDR2 SNEGSKA (reference sequence). Unmatched junction bases numbered 11, after V lost 5 bases and J lost 3 bases. The CDR3 loop reads CSAGPSGDSNYEQYF. The CDR3 nucleotides are TGCAGTGCTGGTCCTAGCGGGGACAGTAACTACGAGCAGTACTTC.

There are a few counts of this clonotype. The chain links TRBV7-3 to TRBJ2-1; 10 nucleotides match TRBD2. The germline gives CDR1 SGHTA, CDR2 FQGTGA. CDR3 length equals 14 residues. With V trimmed by 5 bases and J by 8 bases, 6 bases remained unmatched. CDR3 protein: CASSQTSGSHEQFF. In nucleotides, the CDR3 is TGTGCCAGCAGCCAGACTAGCGGGTCGCATGAGCAGTTCTTC.

The chain carries TRBV20-1 and TRBJ1-2; TRBD1 might be the D (5 bases). The ends were cut back, 5 bases at V and 3 bases at J, with 13 bases in the middle. CDR1 and CDR2 from the germline V gene are DFQATT and SNEGSKA (reference sequence). The CDR3 sequence is 13 residues long. This CDR3 is CSAFTTDYYGYTF. The CDR3 DNA follows: TGCAGTGCTTTTACGACAGACTACTATGGCTACACCTTC.

This clonotype has only a few counts. The gene calls are TRBV7-8 and TRBJ1-2; D might be TRBD1 (6 bases). CDR1 is SGHVS, CDR2 FQNEAQ, per germline. The V gene lost 5 bases and the J gene lost 7 bases, with 11 bases spanning the gap. The CDR3 has 12 residues. The CDR3 sequence: CASSPGAFGYTF. The CDR3 DNA follows: TGTGCCAGCAGCCCAGGGGCGTTTGGCTACACCTTC.